Only one count was recorded for the clone carrying this T cell receptor beta chain. Antigen: not known. CDR1 and CDR2 from the germline V gene are SGHAT and FQNNGV. This CDR3 spans 13 amino acids. With V trimmed by 5 bases and J by 8 bases, 7 bases remained unmatched. The assay was immunoSEQ multiplex PCR, and TCRdb's table has in-frame clones only and misses some. In the table there are fewer than 200,000 clones, more than 80% of which are singletons. The sample originates from a study of cytomegalovirus exposure and HLA in healthy donors. General study points: According to a subsequent analysis, TCR clusters from the first cohort were inclined to appear together in the roughly 130 validation repertoires.

Sequences were obtained from PBMCs. The chain employs TRBV11-2 and TRBJ1-2; 8 bases fit TRBD1. The receptor comes from a woman between 18 and 29 years old in good health and CMV-seropositive. CDR3 coding DNA: TGTGCCAGCAGCCAAGGGGCAGGGGGCGGCTACACCTTC. Its translation is CASSQGAGGGYTF.